This T cell receptor (beta chain) was captured in a study of blood T cell repertoires in COVID-19. Study details: The study drew acute and convalescent COVID-19 samples from the United States, Italy and Spain. From T cells, B-cell-depleted T cells, or PBMCs came the material, which was cDNA or gDNA.

The CDR3 loop spans 16 amino acids. V shed 3 bases and J 1 base; nucleotides not matched to a gene: 7. Germline lookup yields CDR1 SGHDT and CDR2 YYEEEE. Methods used by the authors: Reference gene primer amplification in the assay estimated nucleated cell counts. The protocol was immunoSEQ multiplex PCR, while the TCRdb copy is restricted to in-frame clones and leaves out a portion. V, J and clone size are taken as reported in that table, and D and trimming were inferred from the DNA itself. The sample lists about 140,000 clones, approximately 81% seen once, with more than 8% in the top ten. In this sample, this clone turned up once.

The gene calls are TRBV5-6 and TRBJ1-1; 9 positions match TRBD1. Sequencing was carried out using peripheral blood. The TCR was taken from a human donor in a cohort sampled during active COVID-19. The chain's CDR3 is CASSSDRGNRNTEAFF. The CDR3 DNA reads TGTGCCAGCAGCTCCGACAGGGGGAATCGGAACACTGAAGCTTTCTTT.